This T cell receptor (beta chain) originates from a study of spatial heterogeneity in lung cancer. As for the study in general: Sequenced were any available follow-up PBMC samples, which had been obtained a median of around 2 years after resection. Every unique TCR and UMI combination, on average, appeared more than ten times in raw reads.

Remarks on this clonotype: Its cognate antigen is unknown.

Findings of the study overall: Compared with follow-up, resection was when ubiquitous expanded tumor TCRs appeared in blood more.

Time point in this sample: blood at routine non-recurrence follow-up after resection. Every TCR cDNA molecule bore a unique molecular identifier. TCRdb re-called the 5' RACE reads through MiXCR, storing one row per CDR3 protein. Of fewer than 45,000 distinct CDR3 sequences listed, under 12% are singletons. Unmatched junction bases numbered 7, after V lost 6 bases and J lost 2 bases. CDR3 size: 15 residues. Sequencing was performed on PBMCs, taken at follow-up. This receptor was obtained from a female donor with early-stage non-small cell lung cancer. The V and J genes are TRBV12-3 or TRBV12-4 and TRBJ1-5; 7 nucleotides agree with TRBD1. CDR3 sequence (DNA): TGTGCCAGCAGCCATATAGGACAGGGCAATCAGCCCCAGCATTTT. The encoded protein is CASSHIGQGNQPQHF.